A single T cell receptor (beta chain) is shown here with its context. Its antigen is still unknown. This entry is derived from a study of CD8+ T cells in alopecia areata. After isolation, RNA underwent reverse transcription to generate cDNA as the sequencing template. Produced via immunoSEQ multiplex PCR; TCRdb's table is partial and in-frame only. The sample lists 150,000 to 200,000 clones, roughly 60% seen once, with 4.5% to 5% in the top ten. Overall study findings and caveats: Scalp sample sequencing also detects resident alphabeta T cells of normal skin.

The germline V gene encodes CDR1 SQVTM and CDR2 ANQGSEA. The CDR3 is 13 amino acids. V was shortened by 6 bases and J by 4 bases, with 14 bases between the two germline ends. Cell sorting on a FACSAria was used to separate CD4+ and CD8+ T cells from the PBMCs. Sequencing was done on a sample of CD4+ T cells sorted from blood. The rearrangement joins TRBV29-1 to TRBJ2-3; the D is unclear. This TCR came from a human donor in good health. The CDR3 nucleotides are TGCAGCGTCCGCCGCCCCGATCCAGATACGCAGTATTTT. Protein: CSVRRPDPDTQYF.